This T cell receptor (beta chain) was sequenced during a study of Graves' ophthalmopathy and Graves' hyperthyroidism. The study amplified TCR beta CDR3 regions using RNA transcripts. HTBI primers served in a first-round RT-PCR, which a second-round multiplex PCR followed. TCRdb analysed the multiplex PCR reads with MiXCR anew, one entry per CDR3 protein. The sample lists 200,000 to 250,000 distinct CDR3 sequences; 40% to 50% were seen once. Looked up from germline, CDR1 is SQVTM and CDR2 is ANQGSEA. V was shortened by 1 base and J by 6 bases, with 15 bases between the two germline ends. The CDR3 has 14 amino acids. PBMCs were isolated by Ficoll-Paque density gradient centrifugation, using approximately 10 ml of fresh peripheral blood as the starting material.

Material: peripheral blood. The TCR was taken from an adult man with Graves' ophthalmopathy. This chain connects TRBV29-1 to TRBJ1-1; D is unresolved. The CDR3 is CSVEGMEGRAEAFF. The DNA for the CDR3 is TGCAGCGTTGAAGGGATGGAGGGTAGAGCTGAAGCTTTCTTT.